This T cell receptor (beta chain) appears in the sequencing data of a study of T-cell memory formation after mild COVID-19. Study in general: Clusters were largely donor specific.

The V gene's germline CDR1 is SGHRS and CDR2 YFSETQ. V lost 0 bases and J 4 bases, leaving 10 bases between the germline ends. The CDR3 is 14 amino acids. Employing constant-segment primers, 5'RACE generated TCR alpha and TCR beta cDNA libraries bearing sample barcodes and UMIs. TCRdb reprocessed the 5' RACE reads with MiXCR, giving one entry per CDR3 protein. The sample has a few hundred thousand distinct CDR3 sequences, 8% to 9.5% seen once; the top ten hold 22%. The chain joins TRBV5-1 to TRBJ1-2; D gene ambiguous. The sequenced sample consisted of PBMCs or a T cell subset sorted from them (not recorded which). The clonotype was recovered from a man aged 18 to 30 who had mild COVID-19 (a few samples of this study predate the infection). Cell type and time point are not known. The CDR3 spells CASSLAAGTYGYTF. CDR3 nucleotide sequence: TGCGCCAGCAGCTTGGCGGCAGGAACCTATGGCTACACCTTC.